The sequence of this T cell receptor (beta chain) was determined in a study of blood T cell repertoires in COVID-19. TCRdb's copy holds only in-frame clones and misses some; the assay was immunoSEQ multiplex PCR. The sample lists 70,000 or so clones, around 87% occurring once. Between the trimmed V and J ends, which lost 4 bases and 4 bases, there was a span of 20 bases. This CDR3 has 16 residues. The germline V gene has CDR1 SGDLS and CDR2 YYNGEE. This TCR came from a woman of 80 years or more with active or convalescent COVID-19. Sequencing used peripheral blood. V and J are TRBV9 and TRBJ2-5; maybe TRBD2 (6 bases). CDR3 region: CASSSRRADPRETQYF. In DNA, the CDR3 is TGTGCCAGCAGCTCCCGGAGGGCGGACCCCAGAGAGACCCAGTACTTC.